The T cell receptor (beta chain) described here comes from a study of neurological immune-mediated disorders. Study-level points and caveats: Levels of TCR clonal expansion peaked in HTLV-1-associated myelopathy and reached their lowest in multiple sclerosis, under those of healthy controls.

As for the cDNA, it was generated by 5'RACE with 10-nucleotide random UMIs. TCRdb re-derived calls from the 5' RACE reads in MiXCR, one entry per CDR3 protein. In the table there are 15,000 to 20,000 distinct CDR3 sequences, roughly a tenth of which are singletons. This clonotype has at least ten counts. The target antigen is unknown. The sorted libraries took 1 million CD4+ or CD8+ T cells. The CDR3 has 17 amino acids. Germline V gene data show CDR1 as MNHEY and CDR2 as SVGEGT. The V end lost 0 bases, the J end lost 1 base, and 16 bases lay between the germline ends. Sequenced sample: CD8+ T cells from blood. V and J are TRBV6-2 or TRBV6-3 and TRBJ2-7; the D call may be TRBD1 or TRBD2 (5 bases each). The TCR comes from a woman between 50 and 59 years old in good health. This CDR3 reads CASSYSRESGPSYEQYF. CDR3 bases: TGTGCCAGCAGTTACTCGAGGGAATCGGGACCATCCTACGAGCAGTACTTC.